One and the same sample provided the 21 T cell receptor beta chains below, sequenced in a study of graft-versus-host responses after intestinal transplantation. These TCRs are of unknown antigen specificity. Profiling relied on immunoSEQ multiplex PCR, and the TCRdb table lists in-frame clones only, not all of them. This table has over 90,000 clones, 91% appearing once. The material sequenced was unstimulated CD4+ T cells sorted from spleen or lymph node cells, taken before transplant. The source is a human donor who was the organ donor for an intestinal transplant.

The chain is built from TRBV25-1 and TRBJ1-6; 7 nucleotides match TRBD1. The CDR3 is 17 amino acids. V shed 1 base, J shed 8 bases, and the junction held 11 bases outside the gene matches. Germline-derived CDR1 and CDR2 are MGHDK and SYGVNS. The CDR3 DNA is TGTGCCAGCAGTGAATCATACCCCGGGACAGTCGATTCACCCCTCCACTTT. Protein product: CASSESYPGTVDSPLHF.

The chain combines TRBV7-2 with TRBJ1-5, with D possibly TRBD1 on 6 matching bases. Germline loops: CDR1 SGHTA, CDR2 FQGNSA. CDR3 length equals 15 residues. Trimming removed 5 bases from V and 2 bases from J, with 13 bases in between. The CDR3 DNA reads as TGTGCCAGCAGCGCACAGGGAAGCGGCAATCAGCCCCAGCATTTT. Encoded protein: CASSAQGSGNQPQHF.

This clone was seen a single time. The V and J genes are TRBV30 and TRBJ1-6, with a possible D match to TRBD1 (5 bases). Germline V gene sequence: CDR1 GTSNPN, CDR2 SVGIG (reference sequence). The V gene lost 3 bases and the J gene lost 4 bases, with 10 bases spanning the gap. The CDR3 length is 14 residues. CDR3 region: CAWSRAAYNSPLHF. CDR3 nucleotide sequence: TGTGCCTGGAGCAGGGCGGCTTATAATTCACCCCTCCACTTT.

In this sample, this clone turned up once. The chain carries TRBV4-1 and TRBJ1-2; perhaps TRBD1 as D (5 bases). This CDR3 comprises 15 residues. Trimming cost V 0 bases and J 4 bases, with 12 bases left between them. Germline CDR1 and CDR2: MGHRA and YSYEKL. The CDR3 DNA follows: TGCGCCAGCAGCCAAGACCAGGGAAGGAGCTATGGCTACACCTTC. Translating gives CASSQDQGRSYGYTF.

This chain joins TRBV6-5 and TRBJ2-6; tentatively, D is TRBD2 (6 bases). CDR3 length: 16 residues. CDR1 and CDR2 from the germline V gene are MNHEY and SVGAGI. The germline V and J ends were trimmed by 3 bases and 3 bases, with 12 bases remaining between them. The CDR3 is CASSYGGWRGANVLTF. The CDR3 bases are TGTGCCAGCAGTTATGGGGGGTGGCGTGGGGCCAACGTCCTGACTTTC.

The chain links TRBV6-6 to TRBJ2-7, with 7 bases that match TRBD1. Trimming removed 0 bases from V and 4 bases from J; junction bases left unmatched: 6. The CDR3 extends over 15 amino acids. In germline, CDR1 is MNHNY, CDR2 SVGAGI (reference sequence). The CDR3 DNA follows: TGTGCCAGCAGTTACTCGTTGGGACAGACGTACGAGCAGTACTTC. Translated, it gives CASSYSLGQTYEQYF.

This clone is a singleton in its sample. The chain is built from TRBV11-2 and TRBJ2-3, with TRBD1 matching over 10 bases. The germline V gene has CDR1 SGHAT and CDR2 FQNNGV. This CDR3 spans 15 amino acids. V lost 4 bases and J lost 3; bases outside the gene matches: 4. CDR3 residues: CASSSTGGKTDTQYF. The CDR3 nucleotides are TGTGCCAGCAGCTCGACAGGGGGCAAGACAGATACGCAGTATTTT.

The V and J genes are TRBV7-2 and TRBJ2-3; a possible D gene is TRBD1 (7 bases). In germline, CDR1 is SGHTA, CDR2 FQGNSA. This CDR3 has 15 residues. The germline V and J ends were trimmed by 2 bases and 2 bases, with 11 bases remaining between them. The CDR3 sequence: CASSLQGGLTDTQYF. CDR3 sequence (DNA): TGTGCCAGCAGCTTACAGGGGGGCCTCACAGATACGCAGTATTTT.

The chain joins TRBV6-5 to TRBJ2-5; possible D gene TRBD2, 6 bases. This CDR3 has 16 amino acids. The V and J ends lost 2 bases and 5 bases respectively, with 18 bases between them. Germline V gene sequence: CDR1 MNHEY, CDR2 SVGAGI. The CDR3 nucleotides read TGTGCCAGCAGTTACCCAACGGGGGTTTCGGGGGAGACCCAGTACTTC. Translated: CASSYPTGVSGETQYF.

The J gene is TRBJ1-2, the V gene TRBV5-4; the D gene is possibly TRBD1 (6 bases). The V gene lost 1 base and the J gene lost 1 base, with 14 bases spanning the gap. Germline V lookup: CDR1 SGHNT, CDR2 YYREEE (reference sequence). The CDR3 sequence is 16 residues long. CDR3 coding DNA: TGTGCCAGCAGCTTGCCAGACTACAGGGTTAACTATGGCTACACCTTC. Amino acid sequence: CASSLPDYRVNYGYTF. The full variable domain, rest sourced from reference TRBV5-4 and TRBJ1-2, is ETGVTQSPTHLIKTRGQQVTLRCSSQSGHNTVSWYQQALGQGPQFIFQYYREEENGRGNFPPRFSGLQFPNYSSELNVNALELDDSALYLCASSLPDYRVNYGYTFGSGTRLTVV.

This clone was seen more than once but under ten times. The J gene is TRBJ1-2, the V gene TRBV7-2; possible D gene TRBD1, 5 bases. The CDR3 covers 14 residues. Germline assignment: CDR1 SGHTA and CDR2 FQGNSA. Between the trimmed V and J ends, which lost 7 bases and 4 bases, there was a span of 16 bases. CDR3 nucleotide sequence: TGTGCCAGCACCCCAGGGAGGTACATCTATGGCTACACCTTC. This sequence encodes CASTPGRYIYGYTF. The full variable domain, in which reference TRBV7-2 and TRBJ1-2 provide the parts outside the CDR3, is GAGVSQSPSNKVTEKGKDVELRCDPISGHTALYWYRQSLGQGLEFLIYFQGNSAPDKSGLPSDRFSAERTGGSVSTLTIQRTQQEDSAVYLCASTPGRYIYGYTFGSGTRLTVV.

The CDR3 region has the DNA TGTGCCAGCAGCCAAGTCGGCGGTCAGAAGCCTAATCAGCCCCAGCATTTT. Residues: CASSQVGGQKPNQPQHF. The chain uses TRBV4-2 and TRBJ1-5; D not certain. The length of the CDR3 is 17 residues. Trimming left V 1 base short and J 4 bases short, with 17 bases between. Germline CDR1 LGHNA, CDR2 YNFKEQ.

V is TRBV2 and J is TRBJ2-2; TRBD1 matches at 10 bases. Germline loops: CDR1 SNHLY, CDR2 FYNNEI. V dropped 8 bases and J dropped 7; count of bases not matched to a gene: 16. The CDR3 runs 17 residues. The CDR3 protein is CASGSPRQGAGIGELFF. The CDR3 coding sequence is TGTGCCAGCGGGAGTCCTAGACAGGGGGCTGGAATCGGGGAGCTGTTTTTT.

This clone was seen only a few times. The chain links TRBV27 to TRBJ2-7; the D gene is possibly TRBD1 (7 bases). Germline V gives CDR1 MNHEY, CDR2 SMNVEV (reference sequence). V was pared by 5 bases and J by 2 bases, with 10 bases between. The CDR3 is 13 amino acids. In DNA form, the CDR3 reads TGTGCCAGCAGTCTCAGGGGGGCCTACGAGCAGTACTTC. This translates into CASSLRGAYEQYF.

V usage is TRBV5-1 and J usage is TRBJ1-2; 7 bases line up with TRBD1. The CDR3 is 13 amino acids. Germline V gives CDR1 SGHRS, CDR2 YFSETQ. V trimming: 5 bases; J trimming: 8 bases; junction bases outside the gene matches: 9. The chain's CDR3 is CASRGTGDGGYTF. The DNA for the CDR3 is TGCGCCAGCAGGGGTACAGGGGACGGGGGCTACACCTTC.

The chain couples TRBV7-2 to TRBJ2-5; D might be TRBD2 (6 bases). Trimming removed 2 bases at V and 7 bases at J, with 17 bases between. Germline CDR1 and CDR2: SGHTA and FQGNSA. This CDR3 spans 15 amino acids. CDR3 loop: CASSLYSGRGGTQYF. The DNA of the CDR3 is TGTGCCAGCAGCTTATATAGCGGACGTGGGGGGACCCAGTACTTC.

The chain recombines TRBV4-3 with TRBJ2-5; TRBD1 might be the D (6 bases). The CDR3 sequence is 15 residues long. The germline gives CDR1 LGHNA, CDR2 YSLEER. The V end was cut by 2 bases, the J end by 2 bases, with 12 bases between. The CDR3 loop is CASSQRSGEQETQYF. The CDR3 DNA reads TGCGCCAGCAGCCAAAGGTCAGGGGAGCAAGAGACCCAGTACTTC.

This chain connects TRBV4-2 to TRBJ2-3, with TRBD2 identical over 12 bases. The germline gives CDR1 LGHNA, CDR2 YNFKEQ. The CDR3 length is 17 residues. The trim removed 2 bases at V and 0 bases at J, leaving 3 bases unmatched. Here the CDR3 DNA reads TGTGCCAGCAGCCAATCCGGACTAGCGGGGAGCACAGATACGCAGTATTTT. Translation: CASSQSGLAGSTDTQYF.

The J gene is TRBJ2-2, the V gene TRBV7-3; maybe TRBD1 (6 bases). CDR1 and CDR2 (germline): SGHTA, FQGTGA. The CDR3 runs 14 residues. With 6 bases removed from V and 4 bases from J, the gap between germline ends came to 12 bases. DNA of the CDR3: TGTGCCAGCAGTCGAACCAGGGGCACCGGGGAGCTGTTTTTT. Translating gives CASSRTRGTGELFF.

J is TRBJ2-1 and V is TRBV5-1, with 11 bases matching TRBD1. This CDR3 has 16 residues. The ends lost 0 bases at V and 10 bases at J; junction bases unmatched: 9. Germline CDR1 and CDR2: SGHRS and YFSETQ. In nucleotides, the CDR3 is TGCGCCAGCAGCTTGGTCCCCGGACAGGGGGCGCGGGAGCAGTTCTTC. Amino acid sequence: CASSLVPGQGAREQFF.

The chain joins TRBV19 to TRBJ2-3; TRBD1 is a possible D gene (7 bases). Germline loops: CDR1 LNHDA, CDR2 SQIVND (reference sequence). This CDR3 comprises 16 residues. The V end was cut by 6 bases, the J end by 2 bases, with 18 bases between. CDR3 DNA: TGTGCCAGTAGACCCCCAGGGGGGTGGGACACAGATACGCAGTATTTT. It encodes CASRPPGGWDTDTQYF. Looking up the rest from reference TRBV19 and TRBJ2-3 gives the full variable domain: DGGITQSPKYLFRKEGQNVTLSCEQNLNHDAMYWYRQDPGQGLRLIYYSQIVNDFQKGDIAEGYSVSREKKESFPLTVTSAQKNPTAFYLCASRPPGGWDTDTQYFGPGTRLTVL.